These T cell receptor beta chains were read from a single sample in a study of blood T cells in healthy people across ages. One entry per CDR3 protein, called by TCRdb with MiXCR from the 5' RACE reads. The sample shows under 1,100,000 distinct CDR3 sequences, under 30% of them seen only once. This sample also belongs to another study, concerning T cells of mothers and their children.

The sequenced sample consisted of blood. These receptors were collected from a girl aged 2 to 10 in good health. Both conserved end residues are part of each CDR3. The D gene is left open where the match is weak. For some rows the clone size is stated as once, few or many, or as a class when expanded; others skip it.

J	size	D	V	DNA	CDR3
TRBJ2-5	few	TRBD2	TRBV5-1	TGCGCCGGCAGCTTGAGAGCGGGAGAGCAAGAGACCCAGTACTTC	CAGSLRAGEQETQYF
TRBJ2-6	-	TRBD1	TRBV12-3/TRBV12-4	TGTGCCAGCAGCCCGATTTCCGGGACAGGGGGCAGTGGGGCCAACGTCCTGACTTTC	CASSPISGTGGSGANVLTF
TRBJ1-6	-	-	TRBV7-9	TGTGCCAGCAGCTCCTGGACGGATTACTATAATTCACCCCTCCACTTT	CASSSWTDYYNSPLHF
TRBJ1-3	few	-	TRBV7-3	TGTGCCAGCCCGCGGGGTGGCTCTGGAAACACCATATATTTT	CASPRGGSGNTIYF
TRBJ1-5	-	-	TRBV2	TGTGCCAGCAGTCCCCGGGACCCACGAGAGCAGCCCCAGCATTTT	CASSPRDPREQPQHF
TRBJ1-5	-	-	TRBV12-3/TRBV12-4	TGTGCCAGCAGTTTAGCCGGGGCTCCCAATCAGCCCCAGCATTTT	CASSLAGAPNQPQHF
TRBJ2-5	-	TRBD2	TRBV20-1	TGCAGTGCTAGAGTTCTGAAAGCCGGACTAGCGGGGTTTCAAGAGACCCAGTACTTC	CSARVLKAGLAGFQETQYF
TRBJ1-4	-	-	TRBV3-1	TGTGCCAGCAGCCAAGACCACACTAATGAAAAACTGTTTTTT	CASSQDHTNEKLFF
TRBJ2-7	-	-	TRBV7-9	TGTGCCAGCAGCCCGGGGTTTAATGGGTACGAGCAGTACTTC	CASSPGFNGYEQYF
TRBJ1-5	-	-	TRBV2	TGTGCCAGCAGCGATAATATTAATCAGCCCCAGCATTTT	CASSDNINQPQHF
TRBJ2-5	few	TRBD2	TRBV3-1	TGTGCCAGCAGCATCAGAGGTAGCGGGGGGGCTGATGTGACCCAGTACTTC	CASSIRGSGGADVTQYF
TRBJ2-5	-	TRBD2	TRBV6-1	TGTGCCAGCAGCCGTCCTGATATGAGCGGGGGGTCTTACCAAGAGACCCAGTACTTC	CASSRPDMSGGSYQETQYF
TRBJ2-4	-	-	TRBV7-2	TGTGCCAGCAGCGGGACAGCCAAAAACATTCAGTACTTC	CASSGTAKNIQYF
TRBJ2-5	-	-	TRBV12-3/TRBV12-4	TGTGCCAGCAGCCAAACTAGTGAGACCCAGTACTTC	CASSQTSETQYF
TRBJ1-2	-	TRBD1	TRBV5-6	TGTGCCAGCCCCGGGACAGGGGGCGCCGGCGTCTATGGCTACACCTTC	CASPGTGGAGVYGYTF
TRBJ2-1	-	-	TRBV6-4	TGTGCCAGCAGTGAGGTATACTCCTACAATGAGCAGTTCTTC	CASSEVYSYNEQFF
TRBJ2-3	once	TRBD1	TRBV12-3/TRBV12-4	TGTGCCAGCACCTTGGGACAGGGTTCAGATACGCAATATTTT	CASTLGQGSDTQYF
TRBJ2-2	few	-	TRBV24-1	TGTGCCACCCGGAGAGTAGCGGCTACCGGGGAGCTGTTTTTT	CATRRVAATGELFF
TRBJ2-7	-	-	TRBV2	TGTGCCAGCAGTGCATATGGTCAGGGGGGCTACGAGCAGTACTTC	CASSAYGQGGYEQYF
TRBJ2-3	-	-	TRBV20-1	TGCAGTGCGGGGCGGGTCAGCACAGATACGCAGTATTTT	CSAGRVSTDTQYF
TRBJ1-2	-	-	TRBV20-1	TGCAGTGCTAGAGATTCTGTAGGGTTGGGTGGCTACACCTTC	CSARDSVGLGGYTF
TRBJ2-1	few	-	TRBV7-3	TGTGCCAGCAGCTTCTACGCAGGCTATGAGCAGTTCTTC	CASSFYAGYEQFF
TRBJ2-7	-	-	TRBV27	TGTGCCAGCAGTTTATCATCCGGAGTGAGCGACGAGCAGTACTTC	CASSLSSGVSDEQYF
TRBJ1-6	-	-	TRBV6-2/TRBV6-3	TGTGCCAGCGTCAGGGCCGCCTATAATTCACCCCTCCACTTT	CASVRAAYNSPLHF
TRBJ2-7	few	-	TRBV29-1	TGCAGCGTTGAGAGAACTAGCCGCGAGCAGTACTTC	CSVERTSREQYF
TRBJ2-7	few	-	TRBV11-2	TGTGCCAGCAGCTGCTATTCGGGACCGAACTACGAGCAGTACTTC	CASSCYSGPNYEQYF
TRBJ2-5	once	TRBD2	TRBV5-1	TGCGCCAGCAGCTTCCCTGGGAGGGAAGAGACCCAGTACTTC	CASSFPGREETQYF
TRBJ1-4	-	TRBD1	TRBV15	TGTGCCACCAGCAGAGTGGACAGGGCGGAACTGTTTTTT	CATSRVDRAELFF
TRBJ2-4	-	TRBD1	TRBV5-1	TGCGCCACGGACAGGGCTCGGCAAAACATTCAGTACTTC	CATDRARQNIQYF
TRBJ2-3	-	TRBD2	TRBV12-3/TRBV12-4	TGTGCCAGCAGCTACGGGACGGGACTAGCGGGAGTGTATTTT	CASSYGTGLAGVYF
TRBJ2-2	many	TRBD1	TRBV20-1	TGCAGTGCTAGGAAAAGACAGGGGGGTTTGACCGGGGAGCTGTTTTTT	CSARKRQGGLTGELFF
TRBJ1-6	few	-	TRBV27	TGTGCCAGCAGTTTATCCCAACCCCCTAATTCACCCCTCCACTTT	CASSLSQPPNSPLHF
TRBJ1-2	-	-	TRBV29-1	TGCAGCGTTGAAGCCAGAGAGGGAGGCTACACCTTC	CSVEAREGGYTF
TRBJ2-7	-	-	TRBV4-1	TGCGCCAGCAGTTCCGTGACCTCCTACGAGCAGTACTTC	CASSSVTSYEQYF
TRBJ2-6	many	-	TRBV3-1	TGTGCCAGCAGCCAATTTTGGAGGGGTTATGGGGCCAACGTCCTGACTTTC	CASSQFWRGYGANVLTF
TRBJ2-2	-	-	TRBV6-2/TRBV6-3	TGTGCCAGCAGTCCCCCGGACAGCTTAAACACCGGGGAGCTGTTTTTT	CASSPPDSLNTGELFF
TRBJ2-1	few	-	TRBV9	TGTGCCAGCAGCGTAGCTCACGAGCAGTTCTTC	CASSVAHEQFF
TRBJ2-5	-	TRBD2	TRBV2	TGTGCCAGCCGAAAACTAGCGGGAAGAGTCGGGTCCCAGTACTTC	CASRKLAGRVGSQYF
TRBJ1-2	-	-	TRBV7-3	TGTGCCAGCAGCAACCCAGGTAGCAGGGACTATGGCTACACCTTC	CASSNPGSRDYGYTF
TRBJ2-1	few	TRBD2	TRBV20-1	TGCAGTGCTAGAGCTGCGGGGGGAGTCAATGAGCAGTTCTTC	CSARAAGGVNEQFF